The subject of this entry is one TCR beta chain. Its cognate antigen has yet to be identified. The sample holds no much larger clone one base away, and base qualities are not on file. A patient counted as having stable Graves' hyperthyroidism if no progression to ophthalmopathy occurred over 18 months of follow-up. The hyperthyroidism patients were between 18 and 65 years old and newly diagnosed, with a disease duration of less than 2 months. Patients with uncontrolled infections, other autoimmune diseases, pregnancy or lactation were excluded. Diagnoses were established on the basis of clinical symptoms, serum thyroxine and TRAb, thyroid ultrasound, and orbital computed tomography. PBMCs were isolated from about 9.2 ml of fresh peripheral blood by Ficoll-Paque density gradient centrifugation. Total RNA was extracted with Trizol reagent, and quality was checked on an Agilent 2100 Bioanalyzer. The data are from a study of T cells in Graves' hyperthyroidism and ophthalmopathy (dated by TCRdb to the late 2010s). Regarding the research as a whole: Peripheral blood was collected at initial diagnosis, before any treatment. To identify distinguishing TCR V-J signatures, a discovery cohort of 95 to 100 patients was used, comprising 40 to 45 with Graves' ophthalmopathy and some 57 with stable Graves' hyperthyroidism. Prospective prediction of ophthalmopathy was tested in an independent validation cohort consisting of under 20 hyperthyroidism patients and about 17 patients who later progressed to ophthalmopathy. The 90 or so discovery patients were randomly split 7:3 into training and test sets. In addition, the study compared T-cell repertoires in thyroid tissue and in blood from roughly six Graves' hyperthyroidism patients. After sampling, hyperthyroidism patients received methimazole starting at 30 mg daily, and ophthalmopathy patients received high-dose intravenous methylprednisolone. TCR Vbeta CDR3 sequencing of fewer than 150 peripheral blood samples (fewer than 45 ophthalmopathy, about 74 hyperthyroidism and roughly 17 progressor patients) is reported in the paper.

What the study reported, not specific to this receptor: Sample size was not statistically predetermined, and blinding of investigators to group allocation was not performed. Most expanded thyroid clonotypes (frequency above 0.001) were also detected in blood, a finding suggesting that blood repertoires may reflect thyroid immune responses. A model built on a 13 V-J signature distinguished ophthalmopathy from stable hyperthyroidism, reaching 87.88% sensitivity and approximately 83% specificity in cross-validation and 80%/75% in testing. In validation, progression to ophthalmopathy was predicted by the model with roughly 69% sensitivity and 72% to 85% specificity, a median of about 6.4 months before onset.

The TCR beta CDR3 regions were amplified from the RNA transcripts. For the first round of RT-PCR on the TCR CDR3, the HTBI primer set was used together with the Qiagen OneStep RT-PCR kit. Libraries were constructed in a second round of multiplex PCR, after which size selection and purification were performed. The libraries were sequenced on an Illumina HiSeq2000 using paired-end 100 bp reads. In the paper's pipeline: SOAPnuke was used to process the raw data, with reads discarded if the reads contained adapters or uncalled bases, had a mean Phred below 15, or lacked an exact constant-primer or identifier match. High-quality paired reads were merged using COPE v1.2.5, and each unique nucleotide sequence was defined as a clonotype. Clonotypes were aligned to IMGT TRBV, TRBD and TRBJ reference segments using MiTCR v1.1. Analysis was restricted to V-J combinations with a frequency above 0.0001, which covered roughly 99% of repertoires. A TCS score was defined as the ratio between F50 (clonal expansion) and ExV (chaos), using BLOSUM62-based TCRdist between CDR3 peptides within each V-J. Welch's t-statistics and random forest reduced around 550 V-J features to around 14, which were used in a naive Bayes classifier (R e1071). Using fastp trimming at Q25 and MiXCR clonotype assembly, TCRdb reanalyzed the public sequencing data and kept in-frame beta chains. Each entry merges the rows of one CDR3 protein and shows their most common DNA and genes. The V and J calls here are based on TCRdb, not the publication. This sample holds under 400,000 distinct CDR3 sequences; 20% to 25% were observed only once. The ten largest make up less than 85% of the sample.

Measured from the cysteine to the phenylalanine, the CDR3 is 15 residues long. The sequence is cut down to CDR3 DNA, 45 bases in frame from base 1. V is cut back by 1 base and J by 8 bases, with 4 bases in the junction unmatched. Based on the germline V gene, the CDR1 and CDR2 sequences are SGHTS and YDEGEE. Sequencing was carried out using blood. The source is a middle-aged man with Graves' hyperthyroidism. The receptor chain draws on TRBV5-8 and TRBJ2-1; 12 junctional bases match TRBD1. CDR3 protein: CASSLSGQGAHEQFF. The sequenced DNA is TGTGCCAGCAGCTTGTCGGGACAGGGGGCCCATGAGCAGTTCTTC.